This T cell receptor (beta chain) was identified in a study of T cell responses to AZD1222 COVID-19 vaccine. Study-level findings and limits: Samples come after the peak T cell response, not at day 14. The breadth and depth of Spike-specific TCRs increased once two AZD1222 doses had been given. Regions 160-218 and 743-854 held dominance among vaccine-associated CD4 TCRs, which spanned spike.

Worth noting for this clone: Its antigen remains unidentified.

Profiling relied on immunoSEQ multiplex PCR, and the TCRdb table lists in-frame clones only, not all of them. The sample lists about 99,000 clones, 87% occurring once. This receptor was obtained from an adult in good health. The sequenced sample was peripheral blood, obtained on day 0 of AZD1222 vaccination.

Here the CDR3 reads CASSGLAASTDTQYF. The CDR3 nucleotides read TGTGCCAGCAGTGGCCTAGCAGCGAGCACAGATACGCAGTATTTT. V is TRBV2 and J is TRBJ2-3; the D gene is possibly TRBD2 (5 bases). Trimming took off 4 bases at V and 0 bases at J, with 11 bases between the two ends. CDR1 and CDR2 from the germline V gene are SNHLY and FYNNEI. This CDR3 comprises 15 residues.